Listed below are T cell receptor beta chains from one sample, sequenced in a study of cytomegalovirus exposure and HLA in healthy donors. TCRdb's copy holds only in-frame clones and misses some; the assay was immunoSEQ multiplex PCR. The sample consists of some 240,000 clones, around 73% of them appearing once. Sequencing was carried out using PBMCs. The receptors stem from a male donor in good health and CMV-seronegative. The CDR3 runs from the conserved cysteine through the conserved F or W. A D gene is named only where the DNA matches it firmly. Only part of the rows carry a size: once, few, many, or a class if the clone is expanded.

DNA: TGTGCCTGGAGTGTAGGAGGGAATACTCAGCCCCAGCATTTT
CDR3: CAWSVGGNTQPQHF
V: TRBV30
size: few
D: -
J: TRBJ1-5

DNA: TGTGCCAGCAGCCCTAACAGGGCTGGCACAGATACGCAGTATTTT
CDR3: CASSPNRAGTDTQYF
V: TRBV6-4
size: -
D: -
J: TRBJ2-3

DNA: TGTGCCAGCAGTGAGACCCCGGCCACTAGCGGACAACTAGCCAAAAACATTCAGTACTTC
CDR3: CASSETPATSGQLAKNIQYF
V: TRBV6-1
size: -
D: TRBD2
J: TRBJ2-4

DNA: TGTGCCAGCAGTGAGCCGGGTCCCGAGCCCCAGTACTTC
CDR3: CASSEPGPEPQYF
V: TRBV6-1
size: -
D: -
J: TRBJ2-5

DNA: TGTGCCAGTAGTTCCTTCCAGGGTCGATCGGATCAGCCCCAGCATTTT
CDR3: CASSSFQGRSDQPQHF
V: TRBV19
size: -
D: -
J: TRBJ1-5

DNA: TGTGCCAGCAGTGACTCGACGACAGGCCCAGATACGCAGTATTTT
CDR3: CASSDSTTGPDTQYF
V: TRBV6-4
size: -
D: -
J: TRBJ2-3

DNA: TGTGCCTGGAGTTTCTCGACAGGGGGTAACACTGAAGCTTTCTTT
CDR3: CAWSFSTGGNTEAFF
V: TRBV30
size: -
D: TRBD1
J: TRBJ1-1

DNA: TGCAGTGCTAACATGGACTATGGCTACACCTTC
CDR3: CSANMDYGYTF
V: TRBV20-1
size: -
D: -
J: TRBJ1-2

DNA: TGTGCCTGGATCAACAGGGTTCCCTACGAGCAGTACTTC
CDR3: CAWINRVPYEQYF
V: TRBV30
size: -
D: -
J: TRBJ2-7

DNA: TGTGCCAGCAGCTTAGATCTGCGACTACAAGAGACCCAGTACTTC
CDR3: CASSLDLRLQETQYF
V: TRBV13
size: -
D: -
J: TRBJ2-5

DNA: TGTGCCAGCTCACCAACTGACAGGGCCTACGAGCAGTACTTC
CDR3: CASSPTDRAYEQYF
V: TRBV18
size: -
D: TRBD1
J: TRBJ2-7

DNA: TGTGCCAGCAGTAAGCGGGGAGGTCCCAATGAGCAGTTCTTC
CDR3: CASSKRGGPNEQFF
V: TRBV27
size: -
D: TRBD2
J: TRBJ2-1

DNA: TGCGCCAGCAGCCCGGGGACAGTCAGCACAGATACGCAGTATTTT
CDR3: CASSPGTVSTDTQYF
V: TRBV4-1
size: -
D: TRBD1
J: TRBJ2-3

DNA: TGTGCCAGCAGTGATTATCTAGCGGGGAGCGTAATGGGCACAGATACGCAGTATTTT
CDR3: CASSDYLAGSVMGTDTQYF
V: TRBV6-1
size: -
D: TRBD2
J: TRBJ2-3

DNA: TGTGCCTGGAGTTGGGCGGGAGAAGGTTCGAGGACCCAGTACTTC
CDR3: CAWSWAGEGSRTQYF
V: TRBV30
size: -
D: TRBD2
J: TRBJ2-5

DNA: TGTGCCAGTAGTCCCTCAGGTGGGCAGGGCTACGAGCAGTACTTC
CDR3: CASSPSGGQGYEQYF
V: TRBV19
size: -
D: -
J: TRBJ2-7

DNA: TGTGCTAGCAGCCCGCGACTAAGCGGGAGTTTCTACGAGCAGTACTTC
CDR3: CASSPRLSGSFYEQYF
V: TRBV7-7
size: -
D: TRBD2
J: TRBJ2-7

DNA: TGTGCCAGCACATTGGGGGGGGCTCAGCCCCAGCATTTT
CDR3: CASTLGGAQPQHF
V: TRBV2
size: -
D: -
J: TRBJ1-5

DNA: TGTGCCATCAGTGAGGGACAGGGGTACGAGCAGTACTTC
CDR3: CAISEGQGYEQYF
V: TRBV10-3
size: -
D: TRBD1
J: TRBJ2-7

DNA: TGTGCCAGCAGCCCCCGGGACAGGGTGCGTGATGAGCAGTTCTTC
CDR3: CASSPRDRVRDEQFF
V: TRBV2
size: -
D: TRBD1
J: TRBJ2-1

DNA: TGCAGCGTTGAATCGACAGCGAGCTCCTACGAGCAGTACTTC
CDR3: CSVESTASSYEQYF
V: TRBV29-1
size: -
D: -
J: TRBJ2-7

DNA: TGTGCCAGCAGTGAAAAACAGGGATTAAAGAACACTGAAGCTTTCTTT
CDR3: CASSEKQGLKNTEAFF
V: TRBV5-6
size: few
D: -
J: TRBJ1-1

DNA: TGTGCCAGCAGCGGACAGATAAACACCGGGGAGCTGTTTTTT
CDR3: CASSGQINTGELFF
V: TRBV5-6
size: -
D: -
J: TRBJ2-2

DNA: TGTGCCAGCAGTGAGGGTAGCGGGGGGGGAGAGACCCAGTACTTC
CDR3: CASSEGSGGGETQYF
V: TRBV2
size: -
D: TRBD2
J: TRBJ2-5

DNA: TGTGCCAGCAGTCAGACAGGAAGGACGCAGTATTTT
CDR3: CASSQTGRTQYF
V: TRBV28
size: -
D: -
J: TRBJ2-3

DNA: TGTGCCACCAGCAGAGATCCGGGAGGGGACAATGAGCAGTTCTTC
CDR3: CATSRDPGGDNEQFF
V: TRBV15
size: -
D: TRBD2
J: TRBJ2-1

DNA: TGTGCCAGCAGCCGACGGCTAGCGGGAGGATACAATGAGCAGTTCTTC
CDR3: CASSRRLAGGYNEQFF
V: TRBV11-2
size: -
D: TRBD2
J: TRBJ2-1

DNA: TGTGCCAGCAGTGTGGGGGCTAGCGGGAGCGGCGAGCAGTACTTC
CDR3: CASSVGASGSGEQYF
V: TRBV2
size: -
D: TRBD2
J: TRBJ2-7

DNA: TGCGCCAGCAGCCCGTTCCCAAACCCGGGCACAGATACGCAGTATTTT
CDR3: CASSPFPNPGTDTQYF
V: TRBV5-1
size: -
D: -
J: TRBJ2-3

DNA: TGTGCCAGCAGTGGAATACAGGGATTGGCAACTAATGAAAAACTGTTTTTT
CDR3: CASSGIQGLATNEKLFF
V: TRBV25-1
size: -
D: -
J: TRBJ1-4

DNA: TGTGCCAGCAGTTTAACAGGGGCGTCTAACTATGGCTACACCTTC
CDR3: CASSLTGASNYGYTF
V: TRBV6-6
size: once
D: TRBD1
J: TRBJ1-2

DNA: TGTGCCAGCAGCCTCTATCGGGAGTTCTATGGCTACACCTTC
CDR3: CASSLYREFYGYTF
V: TRBV28
size: -
D: -
J: TRBJ1-2

DNA: TGTGCCAGCAGCTCCCCAGGTTTGTACGAGCAGTACTTC
CDR3: CASSSPGLYEQYF
V: TRBV11-2
size: -
D: -
J: TRBJ2-7

DNA: TGTGCCAGCAGTGAAGCATACAACAGGGACCGGGACGGCTACACCTTC
CDR3: CASSEAYNRDRDGYTF
V: TRBV6-1
size: -
D: -
J: TRBJ1-2

DNA: TGCGCCAGTCTCTTTACGAGGAGGAATGAGCAGTTCTTC
CDR3: CASLFTRRNEQFF
V: TRBV5-1
size: -
D: -
J: TRBJ2-1

DNA: TGTGCCAGCAGCGCGACAGGGGACACTGAAGCTTTCTTT
CDR3: CASSATGDTEAFF
V: TRBV6-4
size: few
D: TRBD1
J: TRBJ1-1

DNA: TGTGCCAGCAGCGTAGAGGACAGTGAAGAGACCCAGTACTTC
CDR3: CASSVEDSEETQYF
V: TRBV9
size: -
D: -
J: TRBJ2-5

DNA: TGTGCCAGCAGCTTGGGACTGGCCATTCAGTACTTC
CDR3: CASSLGLAIQYF
V: TRBV5-6
size: -
D: -
J: TRBJ2-4

DNA: TGTGCCAGTAGTACGAGGGACAGGGCGAACTTGGATACGCAGTATTTT
CDR3: CASSTRDRANLDTQYF
V: TRBV19
size: -
D: TRBD1
J: TRBJ2-3

DNA: TGTGCCAGCAGCGTCTCTCCGGGACAGGGGGCGTCTAGCGGGGGGCGGGAGACCCAGTACTTC
CDR3: CASSVSPGQGASSGGRETQYF
V: TRBV9
size: -
D: -
J: TRBJ2-5

DNA: TGTGCCAGCAGAGGGTCGGGGGGGATCTATGGCTACACCTTC
CDR3: CASRGSGGIYGYTF
V: TRBV2
size: -
D: -
J: TRBJ1-2

DNA: TGCGCCAGCAGCCGGACTAGCGCCCTAAACGCGAACACCGGGGAGCTGTTTTTT
CDR3: CASSRTSALNANTGELFF
V: TRBV10-2
size: -
D: TRBD2
J: TRBJ2-2

DNA: TGTGCCAGCTTGGGACGAGGCGGGGGGTACTTC
CDR3: CASLGRGGGYF
V: TRBV21-1
size: -
D: -
J: TRBJ2-5

DNA: TGTGCCAGCGGTAGACAGGAACCCTATGGCTACACCTTC
CDR3: CASGRQEPYGYTF
V: TRBV2
size: -
D: -
J: TRBJ1-2

DNA: TGTGCCAGTAGTATGATGTGGACAGGGTTGACAGATACGCAGTATTTT
CDR3: CASSMMWTGLTDTQYF
V: TRBV19
size: once
D: TRBD1
J: TRBJ2-3

DNA: TGTGCCTGGAGTTTTTCAGGGGCCAATTCACCCCTCCACTTT
CDR3: CAWSFSGANSPLHF
V: TRBV30
size: -
D: -
J: TRBJ1-6

DNA: TGTGCCTGGAGGGCTTTCGACAGGTTAGGGGTTATGAACACTGAAGCTTTCTTT
CDR3: CAWRAFDRLGVMNTEAFF
V: TRBV30
size: -
D: -
J: TRBJ1-1

DNA: TGTGCCAGCAGCTCCAGACTAGCTGCCACGGGCGAGCAGTACTTC
CDR3: CASSSRLAATGEQYF
V: TRBV7-2
size: -
D: TRBD2
J: TRBJ2-7

DNA: TGTGCCAGCAGCCACCTGGGGGGCACCGGGGAGCTGTTTTTT
CDR3: CASSHLGGTGELFF
V: TRBV7-9
size: -
D: -
J: TRBJ2-2

DNA: TGCGCCAGCAGTGACTCCAGCGGGAGTACAGATACGCAGTATTTT
CDR3: CASSDSSGSTDTQYF
V: TRBV10-1
size: few
D: TRBD2
J: TRBJ2-3

DNA: TGCGCCAGCAGCCCAAATAGCGGGAGTCTCTACAATGAGCAGTTCTTC
CDR3: CASSPNSGSLYNEQFF
V: TRBV4-1
size: -
D: TRBD2
J: TRBJ2-1